The rows below give T cell receptor beta chains drawn from one sample of a study of cytomegalovirus exposure and HLA in healthy donors. The repertoire was sequenced with immunoSEQ multiplex PCR; TCRdb's copy has only in-frame clones and lacks some. In total, the table holds about 88,000 clones. The material sequenced was PBMCs. All receptors come from a girl under 18 in good health and CMV-seropositive. Each CDR3 is given with its conserved first and last residue. The D gene is left open where the match is weak.

V gene	D gene	J gene	CDR3 DNA	CDR3 protein
TRBV4-2	TRBD2	TRBJ2-3	TGTGCCAGCAGCCTAGGAGGAGGGGAGGGAAATACGCAGTATTTT	CASSLGGGEGNTQYF
TRBV19	TRBD1	TRBJ2-1	TGTGCCAGTAGTATAAGGGGACAGGGGTTCAATGAGCAGTTCTTC	CASSIRGQGFNEQFF
TRBV27	.	TRBJ1-1	TGTGCCAGCAGTGACAGTTTGAACACTGAAGCTTTCTTT	CASSDSLNTEAFF
TRBV29-1	TRBD1	TRBJ2-2	TGCAGCGTTGAAGACCCCGACAGGGGGACCACCGGGGAGCTGTTTTTT	CSVEDPDRGTTGELFF
TRBV5-6	.	TRBJ2-3	TGTGCCAGCAGCTTGAACGTCGGAGGGGCCAGCACAGATACGCAGTATTTT	CASSLNVGGASTDTQYF
TRBV4-2	TRBD2	TRBJ2-7	TGTGCCAGCAGCCAAGAAGGAGCGGGCGGGGAGGGTTACTCTTACGAGCAGTACTTC	CASSQEGAGGEGYSYEQYF
TRBV7-9	TRBD1	TRBJ2-5	TGTGCCAGCAGCGGGACAGGGGACGAGACCCAGTACTTC	CASSGTGDETQYF
TRBV2	.	TRBJ1-1	TGTGCTTCGGGGAGGGTTTTGAACACTGAAGCTTTCTTT	CASGRVLNTEAFF
TRBV11-2	.	TRBJ1-1	TGTGCCAGCAGCCTGACAGGCACGAGGGTGGGCACTGAAGCTTTCTTT	CASSLTGTRVGTEAFF
TRBV10-3	TRBD1	TRBJ2-4	TGTGCCACCTCGGACAGGGTTTATAACATTCAGTACTTC	CATSDRVYNIQYF
TRBV6-5	.	TRBJ1-3	TGTGCCAGCAGTTACAGGGGGAGCTCTGGAAACACCATATATTTT	CASSYRGSSGNTIYF
TRBV2	TRBD2	TRBJ2-7	TGTGCCAGCAGTCTAGCGGGGGGGATCTACGAGCAGTACTTC	CASSLAGGIYEQYF
TRBV27	TRBD1	TRBJ1-5	TGTGCCAGCAGTCACAGGGGGCTCAATCAGCCCCAGCATTTT	CASSHRGLNQPQHF
TRBV6-5	.	TRBJ1-1	TGTGCCAGCAGCCGGGGGGACACTGAAGCTTTCTTT	CASSRGDTEAFF
TRBV28	TRBD2	TRBJ2-3	TGTGCCAGCAGTCCGTCGTCCCTAGCGGGGGGGGAGGATACGCAGTATTTT	CASSPSSLAGGEDTQYF
TRBV2	.	TRBJ1-2	TGTGCCAGCAGTGAAGCGCTTGGGGACACTAACTATGGCTACACCTTC	CASSEALGDTNYGYTF
TRBV4-2	.	TRBJ2-2	TGTGCCAGCAGCCAAGACTATGGTCCCGGGGAGCTGTTTTTT	CASSQDYGPGELFF
TRBV7-9	.	TRBJ1-2	TGTGCCAGCAGCAGAGGGACATCCAACTATGGCTACACCTTC	CASSRGTSNYGYTF
TRBV6-5	TRBD1	TRBJ1-2	TGTGCCAGCAGCCAAACGACAGGGACCTATGGCTACACCTTC	CASSQTTGTYGYTF
TRBV6-1	.	TRBJ1-1	TGTGCCTGTCAAGTCTCAGTGAACACTGAAGCTTTCTTT	CACQVSVNTEAFF